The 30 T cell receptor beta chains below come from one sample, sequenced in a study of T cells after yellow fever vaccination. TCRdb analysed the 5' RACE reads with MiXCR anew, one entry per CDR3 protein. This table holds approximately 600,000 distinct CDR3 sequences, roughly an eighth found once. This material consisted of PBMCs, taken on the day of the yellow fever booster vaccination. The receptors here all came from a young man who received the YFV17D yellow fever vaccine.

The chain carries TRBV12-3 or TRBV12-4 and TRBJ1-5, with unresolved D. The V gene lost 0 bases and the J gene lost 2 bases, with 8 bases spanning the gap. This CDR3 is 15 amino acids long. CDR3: CASSLADQGNQPQHF. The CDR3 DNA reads TGTGCCAGCAGTTTAGCAGACCAGGGCAATCAGCCCCAGCATTTT.

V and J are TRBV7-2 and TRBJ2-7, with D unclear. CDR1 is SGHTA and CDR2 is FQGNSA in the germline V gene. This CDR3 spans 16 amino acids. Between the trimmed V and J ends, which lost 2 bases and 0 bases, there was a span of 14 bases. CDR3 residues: CASSLKVSSSSYEQYF. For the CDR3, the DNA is TGTGCCAGCAGCTTAAAGGTGTCTTCGAGCTCCTACGAGCAGTACTTC.

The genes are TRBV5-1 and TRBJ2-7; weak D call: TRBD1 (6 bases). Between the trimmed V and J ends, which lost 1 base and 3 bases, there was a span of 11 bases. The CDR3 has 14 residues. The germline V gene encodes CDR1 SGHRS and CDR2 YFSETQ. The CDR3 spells CASSLSRTDYEQYF. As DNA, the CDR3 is TGCGCCAGCAGCTTGTCAAGGACAGACTACGAGCAGTACTTC.

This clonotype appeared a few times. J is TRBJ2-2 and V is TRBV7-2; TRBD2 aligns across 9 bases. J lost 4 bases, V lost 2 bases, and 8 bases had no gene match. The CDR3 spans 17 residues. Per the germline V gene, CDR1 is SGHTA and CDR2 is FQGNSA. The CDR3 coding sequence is TGTGCCAGCAGCTTACGGCTAGCGGGGCAGATCACCGGGGAGCTGTTTTTT. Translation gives CASSLRLAGQITGELFF.

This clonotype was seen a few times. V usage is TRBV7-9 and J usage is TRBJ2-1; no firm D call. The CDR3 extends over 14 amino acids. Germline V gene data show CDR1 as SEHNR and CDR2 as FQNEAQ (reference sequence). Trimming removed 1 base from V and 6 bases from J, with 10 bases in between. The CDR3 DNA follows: TGTGCCAGCAGCTTAGTCTCCCCTCTCAATGAGCAGTTCTTC. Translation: CASSLVSPLNEQFF. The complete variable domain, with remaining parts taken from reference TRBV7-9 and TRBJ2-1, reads DTGVSQNPRHKITKRGQNVTFRCDPISEHNRLYWYRQTLGQGPEFLTYFQNEAQLEKSRLLSDRFSAERPKGSFSTLEIQRTEQGDSAMYLCASSLVSPLNEQFFGPGTRLTVL.

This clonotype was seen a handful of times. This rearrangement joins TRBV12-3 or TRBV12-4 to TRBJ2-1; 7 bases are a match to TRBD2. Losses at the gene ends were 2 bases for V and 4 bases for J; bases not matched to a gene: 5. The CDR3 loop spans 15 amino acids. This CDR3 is CASSLLSGKYNEQFF. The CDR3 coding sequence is TGTGCCAGCAGTTTACTCAGCGGGAAATACAATGAGCAGTTCTTC.

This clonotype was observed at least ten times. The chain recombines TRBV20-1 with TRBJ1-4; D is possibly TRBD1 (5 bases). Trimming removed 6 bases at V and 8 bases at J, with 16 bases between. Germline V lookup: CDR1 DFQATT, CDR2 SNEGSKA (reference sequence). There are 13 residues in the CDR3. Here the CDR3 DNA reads TGCAGTGCAACGGACACCTGGGAAGAAAAACTGTTTTTT. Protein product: CSATDTWEEKLFF.

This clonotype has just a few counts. DNA for the CDR3: TGTGCCAGCAGCCTCGAACTAGCAGACACAGATACGCAGTATTTT. The encoded protein is CASSLELADTDTQYF. The chain couples TRBV5-6 to TRBJ2-3, with D perhaps matching TRBD2 (6 bases). Germline V CDR1 and CDR2: SGHDT, YYEEEE. CDR3 length: 15 residues. Trimming took off 4 bases at V and 2 bases at J, with 14 bases between the two ends.

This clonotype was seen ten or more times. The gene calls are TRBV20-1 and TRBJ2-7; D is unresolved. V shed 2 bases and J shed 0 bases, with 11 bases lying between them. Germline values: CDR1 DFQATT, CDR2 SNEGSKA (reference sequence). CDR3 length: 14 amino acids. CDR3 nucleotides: TGCAGTGCTAGACAACGGTTGAGCTCCTACGAGCAGTACTTC. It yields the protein CSARQRLSSYEQYF.

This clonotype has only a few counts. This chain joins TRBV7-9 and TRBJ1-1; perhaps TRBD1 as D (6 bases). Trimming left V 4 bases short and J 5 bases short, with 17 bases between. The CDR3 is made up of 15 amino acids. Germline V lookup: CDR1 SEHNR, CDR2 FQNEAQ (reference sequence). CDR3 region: CASSWFQGPGTEAFF. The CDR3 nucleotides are TGTGCCAGCAGCTGGTTTCAGGGGCCGGGGACTGAAGCTTTCTTT.

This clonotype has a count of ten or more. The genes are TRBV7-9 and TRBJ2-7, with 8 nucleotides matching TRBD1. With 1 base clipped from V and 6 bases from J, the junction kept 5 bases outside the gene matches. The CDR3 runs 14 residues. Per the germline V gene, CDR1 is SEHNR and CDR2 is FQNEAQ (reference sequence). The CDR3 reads CASSLGTGNLEQYF. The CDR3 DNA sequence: TGTGCCAGCAGCTTAGGGACAGGGAATCTCGAGCAGTACTTC. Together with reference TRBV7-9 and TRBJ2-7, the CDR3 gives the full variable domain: DTGVSQNPRHKITKRGQNVTFRCDPISEHNRLYWYRQTLGQGPEFLTYFQNEAQLEKSRLLSDRFSAERPKGSFSTLEIQRTEQGDSAMYLCASSLGTGNLEQYFGPGTRLTVT.

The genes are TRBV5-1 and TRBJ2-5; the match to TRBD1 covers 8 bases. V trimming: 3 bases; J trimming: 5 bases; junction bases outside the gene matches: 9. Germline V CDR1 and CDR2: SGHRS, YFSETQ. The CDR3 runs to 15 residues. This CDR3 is CASSSGQGVSETQYF. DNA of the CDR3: TGCGCCAGCAGCTCTGGACAGGGAGTGAGTGAGACCCAGTACTTC.

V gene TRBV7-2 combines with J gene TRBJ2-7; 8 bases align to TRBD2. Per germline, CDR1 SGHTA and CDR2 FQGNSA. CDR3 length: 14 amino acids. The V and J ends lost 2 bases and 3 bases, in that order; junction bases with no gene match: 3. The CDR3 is CASSLQAGDYEQYF. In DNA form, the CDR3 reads TGTGCCAGCAGCTTACAAGCGGGAGACTACGAGCAGTACTTC.

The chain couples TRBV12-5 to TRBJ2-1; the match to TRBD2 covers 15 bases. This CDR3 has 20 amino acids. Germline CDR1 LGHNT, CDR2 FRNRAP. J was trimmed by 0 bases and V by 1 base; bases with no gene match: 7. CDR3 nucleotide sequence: TGTGCTAGTGGTTTGGCGGGACTAGCGGGAGGTCTCGGCTCCTACAATGAGCAGTTCTTC. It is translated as CASGLAGLAGGLGSYNEQFF.

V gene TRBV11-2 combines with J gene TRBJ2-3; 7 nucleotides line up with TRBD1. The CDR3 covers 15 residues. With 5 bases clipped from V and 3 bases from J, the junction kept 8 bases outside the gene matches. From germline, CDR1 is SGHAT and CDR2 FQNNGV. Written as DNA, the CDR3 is TGTGCCAGCAGCGCCGGGACAGAAAGAACAGATACGCAGTATTTT. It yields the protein CASSAGTERTDTQYF.

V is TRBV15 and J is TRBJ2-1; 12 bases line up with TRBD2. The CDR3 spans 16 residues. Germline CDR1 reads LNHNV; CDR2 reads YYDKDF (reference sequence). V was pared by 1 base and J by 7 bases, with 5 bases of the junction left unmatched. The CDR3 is CATSRGLAGVENEQFF. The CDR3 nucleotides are TGTGCCACCAGCAGAGGACTAGCGGGAGTGGAGAATGAGCAGTTCTTC.

CDR3 in DNA: TGTGCCAGCAGCCCACAAGACCGGCTAGCGGGAAGGGAGACCCAGTACTTC. Protein product: CASSPQDRLAGRETQYF. The chain couples TRBV7-9 to TRBJ2-5, with 9 bases aligning to TRBD2. With 5 bases clipped from V and 5 bases from J, the junction kept 15 bases outside the gene matches. The germline V gene encodes CDR1 SEHNR and CDR2 FQNEAQ (reference sequence). The CDR3 has 17 residues.

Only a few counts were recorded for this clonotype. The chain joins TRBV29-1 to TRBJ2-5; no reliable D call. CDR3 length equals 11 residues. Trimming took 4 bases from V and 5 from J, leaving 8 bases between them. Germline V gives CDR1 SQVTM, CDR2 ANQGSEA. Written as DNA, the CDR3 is TGCAGCGTTGGGAGTCGGGAGACCCAGTACTTC. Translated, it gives CSVGSRETQYF.

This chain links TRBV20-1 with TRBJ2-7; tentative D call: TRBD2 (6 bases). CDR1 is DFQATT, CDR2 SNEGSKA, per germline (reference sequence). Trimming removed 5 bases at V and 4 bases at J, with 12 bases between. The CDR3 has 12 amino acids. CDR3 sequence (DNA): TGCAGTGCTGGGGGGAGTTGGTACGAGCAGTACTTC. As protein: CSAGGSWYEQYF.

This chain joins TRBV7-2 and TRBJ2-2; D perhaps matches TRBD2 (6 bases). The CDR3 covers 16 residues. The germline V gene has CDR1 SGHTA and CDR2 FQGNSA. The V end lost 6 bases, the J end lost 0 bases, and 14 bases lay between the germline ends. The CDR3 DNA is TGTGCCAGCAGGCCGGACGGAGGGACGAACACCGGGGAGCTGTTTTTT. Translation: CASRPDGGTNTGELFF.

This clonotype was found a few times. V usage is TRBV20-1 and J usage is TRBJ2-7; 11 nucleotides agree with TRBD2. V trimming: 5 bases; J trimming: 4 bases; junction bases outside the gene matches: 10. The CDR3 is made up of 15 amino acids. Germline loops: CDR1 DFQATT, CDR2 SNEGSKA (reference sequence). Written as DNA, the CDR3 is TGCAGTGCTCAACGCGAACTAGCGGGAGTTTACGAGCAGTACTTC. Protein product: CSAQRELAGVYEQYF.

The CDR3 bases are TGCGCCAGCAGTGATTCGCTAGCGGGACCGATCAATGAGCAGTTCTTC. Its translation: CASSDSLAGPINEQFF. V gene TRBV10-2 combines with J gene TRBJ2-1, with 9 nucleotides matching TRBD2. The V and J ends lost 3 bases and 6 bases, in that order; junction bases with no gene match: 9. This CDR3 is built from 16 residues. From germline, CDR1 is WSHSY and CDR2 SAAADI.

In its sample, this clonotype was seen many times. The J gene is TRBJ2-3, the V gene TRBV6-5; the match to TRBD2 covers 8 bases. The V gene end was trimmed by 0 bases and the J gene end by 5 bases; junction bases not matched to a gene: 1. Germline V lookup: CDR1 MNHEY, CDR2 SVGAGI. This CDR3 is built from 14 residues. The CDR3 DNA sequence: TGTGCCAGCAGTTACTCGCTAGCGGGAGATACGCAGTATTTT. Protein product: CASSYSLAGDTQYF.

The CDR3 DNA reads TGTGCCAGCAGCCAAGCTTTGGGACTAGCGAGCGGGGAGCTGTTTTTT. Its translation is CASSQALGLASGELFF. The chain couples TRBV4-2 to TRBJ2-2; 10 bases align to TRBD2. The CDR3 sequence is 16 residues long. Germline trimming cut 1 base from V and 7 bases from J; bases unmatched to any gene: 6. CDR1 and CDR2 (germline): LGHNA, YNFKEQ.

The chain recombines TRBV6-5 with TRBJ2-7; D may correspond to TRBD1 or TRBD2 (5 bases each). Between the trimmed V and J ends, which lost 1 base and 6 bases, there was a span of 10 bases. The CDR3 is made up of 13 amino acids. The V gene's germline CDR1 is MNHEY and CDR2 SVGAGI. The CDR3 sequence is CASSYFGDGEQYF. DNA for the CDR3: TGTGCCAGCAGTTACTTTGGGGACGGCGAGCAGTACTTC.

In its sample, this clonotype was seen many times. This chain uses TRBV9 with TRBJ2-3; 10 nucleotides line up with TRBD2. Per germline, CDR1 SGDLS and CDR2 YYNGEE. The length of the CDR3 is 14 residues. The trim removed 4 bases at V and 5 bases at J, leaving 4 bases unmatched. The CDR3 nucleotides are TGTGCCAGCAGCCTAGCGGGAGCCGGAGATACGCAGTATTTT. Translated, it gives CASSLAGAGDTQYF.

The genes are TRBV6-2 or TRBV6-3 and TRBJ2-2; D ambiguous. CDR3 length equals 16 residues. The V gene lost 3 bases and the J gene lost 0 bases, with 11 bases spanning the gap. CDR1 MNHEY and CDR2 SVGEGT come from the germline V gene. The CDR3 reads CASSYGVGSNTGELFF. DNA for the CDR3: TGTGCCAGCAGTTATGGGGTAGGCTCGAACACCGGGGAGCTGTTTTTT.

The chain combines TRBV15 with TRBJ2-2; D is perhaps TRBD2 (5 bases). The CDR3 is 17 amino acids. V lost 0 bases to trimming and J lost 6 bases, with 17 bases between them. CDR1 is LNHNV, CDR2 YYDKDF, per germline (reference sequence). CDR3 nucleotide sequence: TGTGCCACCAGCAGAGATCGGAGTAAAGAGGAGGCCGGGGAGCTGTTTTTT. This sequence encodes CATSRDRSKEEAGELFF. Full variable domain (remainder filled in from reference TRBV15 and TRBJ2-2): DAMVIQNPRYQVTQFGKPVTLSCSQTLNHNVMYWYQQKSSQAPKLLFHYYDKDFNNEADTPDNFQSRRPNTSFCFLDIRSPGLGDTAMYLCATSRDRSKEEAGELFFGEGSRLTVL.

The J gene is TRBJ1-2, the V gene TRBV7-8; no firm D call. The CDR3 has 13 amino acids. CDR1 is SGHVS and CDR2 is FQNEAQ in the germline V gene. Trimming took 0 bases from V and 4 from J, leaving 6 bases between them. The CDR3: CASSLATVYGYTF. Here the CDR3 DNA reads TGTGCCAGCAGCTTAGCCACAGTCTATGGCTACACCTTC.

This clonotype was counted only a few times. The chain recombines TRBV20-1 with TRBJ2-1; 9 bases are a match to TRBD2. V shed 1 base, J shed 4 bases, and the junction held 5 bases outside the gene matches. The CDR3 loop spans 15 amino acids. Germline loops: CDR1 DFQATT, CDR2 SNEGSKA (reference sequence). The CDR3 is CSARGTSGQYNEQFF. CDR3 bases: TGCAGTGCTAGAGGAACTAGCGGGCAATACAATGAGCAGTTCTTC.